This T cell receptor beta chain was retrieved from a study of blood T cell repertoires in COVID-19 (dated by TCRdb to the early 2020s). The study in broad terms: Collaborator samples came from the United States, Italy and Spain and covered acute and convalescent phases of COVID-19. Where available, HLA class I and class II types were obtained from metadata supplied by the sample provider rather than from assay-based typing. The prospective study material was composed of cDNA or gDNA derived from T cells, B-cell-depleted T cells, or PBMCs. Deeply sampled blood TCRbeta repertoires from subjects exposed to, actively infected with, or recovered from COVID-19 were included in the dataset. Nearly every sample came with metadata listing a de-identified subject ID, COVID-19 status, age in years and sex. The repertoires were made available in a free public database intended to serve as a resource for research on the immune response to SARS-CoV-2. Samples were obtained from the ongoing ImmuneRACE study (first 160 participants) and from 1,254 subjects provided by 6 global collaborators. Study-wide conclusions, independent of this receptor: The quantity of clinical and demographic metadata differed by source and by participant and was supplied without curation.

The junction shows trimming of 4 bases on V and 7 bases on J, and the gene matches do not reach 12 bases of it. From the germline V gene, CDR1 is SGHNT and CDR2 is YENEEA. The CDR3 has 17 amino acids, counting the end cysteine and phenylalanine. Kept here is only the CDR3 DNA, which spans 51 bases and is read in frame from base 1. Collaborating institutions collected whole blood in K2EDTA tubes following their own protocols. For TCRbeta analysis, collaborator samples were shipped as frozen whole blood, as isolated PBMCs, or as DNA extracted from either sample type. On this clone: Its target antigen remains unknown. No base-level quality is on record; no much larger clone is a single base apart.

TCRbeta CDR3 regions were amplified from genomic DNA using the immunoSEQ Assay, a bias-controlled multiplex PCR. From the authors' description of their analysis: Nucleated cell counts per sample were estimated from amplification of reference gene primers within the assay. Sequence reads were collapsed and filtered to measure the absolute abundance of every unique TCRbeta CDR3 rearrangement. For each sample, productive Simpson clonality was calculated as the square root of Simpson's diversity index over productive rearrangements. As stored in TCRdb, this immuneACCESS dataset retains in-frame rearrangements with V and J assigned. A fraction of the clones does not appear; measured against another copy, unresolved V genes explain less than half of the discrepancy, and the remainder lacks a known reason. That table gives V, J and clone size, and the DNA gave D and trimming. The table for this sample lists 100,000 or so clones; around nine tenths of them were counted only once. The top ten hold roughly 3.9% of the sample.

This TCR came from a woman between 50 and 59 years old in a cohort sampled during active COVID-19. Sequenced input: peripheral blood. The V gene is TRBV11-3 and the J gene is TRBJ2-5, and TRBD2 matches 13 of the central bases. In nucleotide form, the sequence is TGTGCCAGCAGCTATTTCACTAGCGGGAGGGCCGGAGTGACCCAGTACTTC. This codes for CASSYFTSGRAGVTQYF.